Presented here are 3 T cell receptor beta chains from one specimen sequenced in a study of cytomegalovirus exposure and HLA in healthy donors. Primers for the PCR totalled 60 Vbeta and 13 Jbeta. Generated by immunoSEQ multiplex PCR, the TCRdb table keeps only in-frame clones and is missing some. The table has around 130,000 clones, roughly four fifths seen once; the top ten hold roughly 3.1%. The sample taken for sequencing was PBMCs. The receptors shown here come from a man aged 25-40 years in good health and CMV-seronegative.

V is TRBV7-2 and J is TRBJ2-5, with 7 bases that match TRBD2. Germline V gene sequence: CDR1 SGHTA, CDR2 FQGNSA. This CDR3 contains 14 residues. J lost 5 bases, V lost 2 bases, and 5 bases had no gene match. The CDR3 sequence is CASSLFAGDETQYF. DNA for the CDR3: TGTGCCAGCAGCTTATTCGCGGGGGATGAGACCCAGTACTTC.

This clone was found a few times. V is TRBV6-5 and J is TRBJ2-7; TRBD2 is a possible D gene (5 bases). Germline values: CDR1 MNHEY, CDR2 SVGAGI. The CDR3 extends over 15 amino acids. V lost 0 bases and J 0 bases, leaving 9 bases between the germline ends. CDR3 sequence: CASSYSGEGSYEQYF. The CDR3 nucleotides are TGTGCCAGCAGTTACTCGGGCGAGGGCTCCTACGAGCAGTACTTC.

This clone is a singleton in its sample. The chain carries TRBV7-3 and TRBJ2-7, with D perhaps TRBD1 (6 bases). The CDR3 sequence is 13 residues long. V lost 6 bases, J lost 3 bases, and 12 bases lay in between. Germline V CDR1 and CDR2: SGHTA, FQGTGA. The CDR3 loop is CASRKQGCYEQYF. CDR3 nucleotides: TGTGCCAGCAGAAAACAGGGATGCTACGAGCAGTACTTC.